This TCR beta chain was captured by sequencing in a study of T-cell reconstitution after alpha-beta-depleted transplantation in children. Library preparation (for TCRbeta) was performed with unique molecular identifiers. A single record per CDR3 protein comes from TCRdb applying MiXCR to the PCR reads. The sample has more than 550,000 distinct CDR3 sequences; 10% to 13% are singletons. The J segment lost 5 bases and the V segment lost 5 bases, leaving 9 bases of the junction unmatched. The CDR3 totals 16 residues. Sample: PBMCs from the stem cell graft donor, taken from the stem cell graft. The receptor was isolated from a human donor who donated a stem cell graft to a child with acute myeloid leukemia. The chain couples TRBV12-3 or TRBV12-4 to TRBJ2-1; 10 nucleotides align to TRBD2. The CDR3 loop reads CASSQNLAGVDNEQFF. CDR3 nucleotides: TGTGCCAGCAGTCAAAATCTAGCGGGAGTCGACAATGAGCAGTTCTTC.